The 16 T cell receptor beta chains given below trace back to one sample, sequenced in a study of T cells in Graves' hyperthyroidism and ophthalmopathy. Amplified TCR beta CDR3 regions derived from RNA transcripts. An initial round of RT-PCR targeting the TCR CDR3 relied on the HTBI primer set. TCRdb re-called the multiplex PCR reads with MiXCR, one entry per CDR3 protein. The data hold more than 450,000 distinct CDR3 sequences, with about 20% observed a single time. Sequencing was performed on blood. The source of these receptors is a man aged 35 to 55 with Graves' ophthalmopathy.

This clonotype occurred a few times. The chain couples TRBV29-1 to TRBJ2-7; 8 positions agree with TRBD1. The germline V gene has CDR1 SQVTM and CDR2 ANQGSEA. CDR3 length: 13 residues. V trimming: 3 bases; J trimming: 5 bases; junction bases outside the gene matches: 6. The CDR3 loop reads CSVEGRGRNEQYF. Written as DNA, the CDR3 is TGCAGCGTTGAGGGCAGGGGGCGCAACGAGCAGTACTTC.

This clonotype was found many times. This chain joins TRBV12-3 or TRBV12-4 and TRBJ1-1; D is perhaps TRBD1 (6 bases). V gave up 5 bases and J gave up 5 bases, with 15 bases separating them. The CDR3 runs 14 residues. The CDR3 nucleotides are TGTGCCAGCAGTCATCCGGGACAATTAACTGAAGCTTTCTTT. It codes for CASSHPGQLTEAFF.

The gene calls are TRBV30 and TRBJ1-1, with D tentatively TRBD1 (5 bases). There are 14 residues in the CDR3. Trimming took off 3 bases at V and 8 bases at J, with 19 bases between the two ends. Germline lookup yields CDR1 GTSNPN and CDR2 SVGIG (reference sequence). The CDR3 loop reads CAWSRGRGEAEAFF. The DNA of the CDR3 is TGTGCCTGGAGCCGCGGAAGGGGCGAAGCGGAAGCTTTCTTT.

V is TRBV5-1 and J is TRBJ1-1, with 11 bases identical to TRBD1. This CDR3 has 16 residues. The ends lost 6 bases at V and 7 bases at J; junction bases unmatched: 14. The germline V gene encodes CDR1 SGHRS and CDR2 YFSETQ. The DNA of the CDR3 is TGCGCCAGCACCCAAGCCGGACAGGGGGCGCGGGATGAAGCTTTCTTT. This gives the protein CASTQAGQGARDEAFF.

This chain connects TRBV10-3 to TRBJ1-1; D call uncertain. Germline V lookup: CDR1 ENHRY, CDR2 SYGVKD. The CDR3 extends over 13 amino acids. V was trimmed by 10 bases and J by 0 bases, leaving 12 bases between them. CDR3 nucleotide sequence: TGTGCCACAACCCTCTCCATGAACACTGAAGCTTTCTTT. It is translated as CATTLSMNTEAFF.

This clonotype was recorded a few times. This chain uses TRBV18 with TRBJ1-1, with D unresolved. The CDR3 runs to 15 residues. The germline CDR1 and CDR2 sequences are KGHSH and LQKENI. The V end was cut by 0 bases, the J end by 3 bases, with 11 bases between. The chain's CDR3 is CASSPPGFHYTEAFF. In nucleotides, the CDR3 is TGTGCCAGCTCACCACCTGGGTTCCATTACACTGAAGCTTTCTTT.

This clonotype was observed at least ten times. This chain uses TRBV6-2 or TRBV6-3 with TRBJ2-1; D gene unclear. CDR1 is MNHEY, CDR2 SVGEGT, per germline. The CDR3 is 15 residues long. Trimming took off 6 bases at V and 0 bases at J, with 12 bases between the two ends. The CDR3 loop is CASSSLGGSYNEQFF. The CDR3, as DNA: TGTGCCAGCAGCTCCCTCGGCGGCTCCTACAATGAGCAGTTCTTC.

V is TRBV7-3 and J is TRBJ2-3; possibly TRBD2 for D (6 bases). This CDR3 contains 16 residues. Trimming stripped 1 base from V and 0 bases from J, with 11 bases between. Germline loops: CDR1 SGHTA, CDR2 FQGTGA. The CDR3 DNA reads TGTGCCAGCAGCTTAATGGGCCGGGGGAGCACAGATACGCAGTATTTT. This codes for CASSLMGRGSTDTQYF.

This clonotype was seen a few times. V usage is TRBV5-1 and J usage is TRBJ2-7, with a weak D call TRBD2 (6 bases). The germline V gene encodes CDR1 SGHRS and CDR2 YFSETQ. V lost 2 bases to trimming and J lost 0 bases, with 12 bases between them. The CDR3 loop spans 15 amino acids. CDR3 nucleotide sequence: TGCGCCAGCAGCTTCCTGGAGGGGAACTCCTACGAGCAGTACTTC. It specifies CASSFLEGNSYEQYF.

The rearrangement uses TRBV6-1 and TRBJ2-3; D remains ambiguous. Trimming took off 6 bases at V and 2 bases at J, with 21 bases between the two ends. The CDR3 is made up of 17 amino acids. In germline, CDR1 is MNHNS, CDR2 SASEGT. DNA of the CDR3: TGTGCCAGCAGCTCCCACCCGGGCCCCACTCCCACAGATACGCAGTATTTT. It encodes CASSSHPGPTPTDTQYF.

This clonotype was detected many times. This chain joins TRBV20-1 and TRBJ2-3; 8 bases map to TRBD2. The V gene end was trimmed by 3 bases and the J gene end by 6 bases; junction bases not matched to a gene: 8. Per the germline V gene, CDR1 is DFQATT and CDR2 is SNEGSKA (reference sequence). This CDR3 is built from 14 residues. CDR3 residues: CSASPTGGRDTQYF. Here the CDR3 DNA reads TGCAGTGCTAGCCCTACGGGGGGGCGGGATACGCAGTATTTT.

With respect to this clonotype: A clone one base away is much larger, so this may be a read error. The rearrangement joins TRBV28 to TRBJ2-3; 8 nucleotides agree with TRBD1. The CDR3 covers 13 residues. J lost 9 bases, V lost 8 bases, and 10 bases had no gene match. Germline lookup yields CDR1 MDHEN and CDR2 SYDVKM. The CDR3 coding sequence is TGTGCCAGCCTAGGCTTCAGGGGGCGAACGCAGTATTTT. This codes for CASLGFRGRTQYF. The entire variable domain, with the rest obtained from reference TRBV28 and TRBJ2-3, is as follows: DVKVTQSSRYLVKRTGEKVFLECVQDMDHENMFWYRQDPGLGLRLIYFSYDVKMKEKGDIPEGYSVSREKKERFSLILESASTNQTSMYLCASLGFRGRTQYFGPGTRLTVL.

Concerning this clonotype: The germline gene is not matched at one end of the junction; a read error may be the cause. The rearrangement joins TRBV27 to TRBJ2-3; no definite D call. Germline values: CDR1 MNHEY, CDR2 SMNVEV (reference sequence). The CDR3 consists of 14 residues. The CDR3 bases are TGTGCCAGCAGTAGAATGGGCAGTACAGCTACGCAGTATTTT. Its protein product is CASSRMGSTATQYF.

Details on this clonotype: Being one base from a much bigger clone, this may be a read error. The chain couples TRBV11-2 to TRBJ2-3; weak D call: TRBD1 (6 bases). Germline CDR1 SGHAT, CDR2 FQNNGV. This CDR3 contains 14 residues. V was cut by 7 bases and J by 0 bases, with 11 bases left in between. The CDR3 protein is CASKGQGSTDTQYF. The CDR3 DNA reads as TGTGCCAGCAAGGGCCAGGGGAGCACAGATACGCAGTATTTT.

The V and J genes are TRBV19 and TRBJ1-1; 8 bases match TRBD1. CDR1 LNHDA and CDR2 SQIVND come from the germline V gene (reference sequence). With V trimmed by 2 bases and J by 1 base, 3 bases remained unmatched. CDR3 size: 15 residues. CDR3 nucleotide sequence: TGTGCCAGTAGTATACAGGGGGCGTGGAACACTGAAGCTTTCTTT. It translates to CASSIQGAWNTEAFF.

The chain links TRBV7-6 to TRBJ1-5, with TRBD1 as a possible D gene (5 bases). The V and J ends lost 3 bases and 0 bases respectively, with 21 bases between them. CDR1 and CDR2 (germline): SGHVS, FNYEAQ. The CDR3 runs to 19 residues. Here the CDR3 reads CASSLSLRVTWDSNQPQHF. CDR3 DNA: TGTGCCAGCAGCTTGTCCCTCAGGGTAACGTGGGATAGCAATCAGCCCCAGCATTTT. The full variable domain, with the rest looked up from reference TRBV7-6 and TRBJ1-5, is GAGVSQSPRYKVTKRGQDVALRCDPISGHVSLYWYRQALGQGPEFLTYFNYEAQQDKSGLPNDRFSAERPEGSISTLTIQRTEQRDSAMYRCASSLSLRVTWDSNQPQHFGDGTRLSIL.